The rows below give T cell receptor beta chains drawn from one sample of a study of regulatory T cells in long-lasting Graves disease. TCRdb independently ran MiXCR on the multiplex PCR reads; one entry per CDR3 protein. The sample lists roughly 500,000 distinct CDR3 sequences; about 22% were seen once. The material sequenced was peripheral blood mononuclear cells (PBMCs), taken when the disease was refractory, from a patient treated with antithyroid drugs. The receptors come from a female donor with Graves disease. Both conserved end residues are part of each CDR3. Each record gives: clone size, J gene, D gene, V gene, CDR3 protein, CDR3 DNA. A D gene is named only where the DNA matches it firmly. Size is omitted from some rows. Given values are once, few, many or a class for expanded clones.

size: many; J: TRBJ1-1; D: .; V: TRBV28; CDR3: CASSGGLATEAFF; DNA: TGTGCCAGCAGTGGAGGGTTGGCCACTGAAGCTTTCTTT
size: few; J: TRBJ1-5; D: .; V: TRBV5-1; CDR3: CASSIGTRNQPQHF; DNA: TGCGCCAGCAGCATAGGGACGAGGAATCAGCCCCAGCATTTT
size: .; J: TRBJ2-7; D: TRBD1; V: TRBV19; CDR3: CASSAGTGGDYEQYF; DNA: TGTGCCAGTAGTGCCGGGACAGGGGGAGACTACGAGCAGTACTTC
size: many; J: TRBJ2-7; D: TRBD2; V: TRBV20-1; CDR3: CSASPGSGDYEQYF; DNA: TGCAGTGCTAGCCCGGGTAGCGGGGATTACGAGCAGTACTTC
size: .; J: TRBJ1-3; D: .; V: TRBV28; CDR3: CASSLFPGLSGNTIYF; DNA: TGTGCCAGCAGTTTATTTCCGGGACTCTCTGGAAACACCATATATTTT
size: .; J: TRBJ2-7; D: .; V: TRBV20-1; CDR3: CSARTKIYEQYF; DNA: TGCAGTGCTAGAACCAAGATCTACGAGCAGTACTTC
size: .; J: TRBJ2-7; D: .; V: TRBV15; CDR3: CATSMGRSYEQYF; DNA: TGTGCCACCAGCATGGGGAGATCTTACGAGCAGTACTTC
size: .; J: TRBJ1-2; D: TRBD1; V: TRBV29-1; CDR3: CSGDRVDGYTF; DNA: TGCAGCGGGGACAGGGTTGATGGCTACACCTTC
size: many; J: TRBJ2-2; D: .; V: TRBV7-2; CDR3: CASTFIPDTGELFF; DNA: TGTGCCAGCACCTTCATCCCAGACACCGGGGAGCTGTTTTTT
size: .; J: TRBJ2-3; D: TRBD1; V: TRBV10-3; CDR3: CATTSGGRTDTQYF; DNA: TGTGCCACCACCTCAGGGGGCCGCACAGATACGCAGTATTTT
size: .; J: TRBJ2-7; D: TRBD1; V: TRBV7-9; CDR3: CASSNRDRSSYEQYF; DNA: TGTGCCAGCAGCAACCGGGACAGGAGCTCCTACGAGCAGTACTTC
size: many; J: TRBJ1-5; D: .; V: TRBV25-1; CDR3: CASSESENSNQPQHF; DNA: TGTGCCAGCAGTGAGTCAGAAAATAGCAATCAGCCCCAGCATTTT
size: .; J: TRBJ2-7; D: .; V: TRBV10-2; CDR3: CASSEMGGGPGEQYF; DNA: TGCGCCAGCAGTGAGATGGGCGGGGGCCCGGGGGAGCAGTACTTC
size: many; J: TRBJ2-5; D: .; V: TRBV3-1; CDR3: CSGAQETQYF; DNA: TGTTCAGGAGCCCAAGAGACCCAGTACTTC